These T cell receptor beta chains were read from a single sample in a study of blood T cell repertoires in COVID-19. Using immunoSEQ multiplex PCR, the repertoire was profiled, and TCRdb retains in-frame clones only, with some absent. The sample carries roughly 220,000 clones, roughly 83% recorded once. Sequencing was carried out using PBMCs or T cells enriched from blood (not recorded which). These receptors were collected from a woman in her 40s with acute COVID-19. Each CDR3 is given with its conserved first and last residue. D genes are given only for firm matches. Expanded clones get a size class; other rows say once, few or many, or leave the size out.

j_call	cdr3_length	clone_size	v_call	d_call	cdr3_aa	cdr3_nt
TRBJ2-5	14	NA	TRBV2	NA	CASSDHRIQETQYF	TGTGCCAGCAGTGACCACAGGATCCAAGAGACCCAGTACTTC
TRBJ2-4	13	NA	TRBV7-9	TRBD1	CALSSGQGNIQYF	TGTGCCCTTTCCTCGGGACAGGGAAACATTCAGTACTTC
TRBJ1-4	17	NA	TRBV5-1	NA	CASATGGLERINEKLFF	TGCGCCAGCGCAACGGGGGGCCTGGAACGTATTAATGAAAAACTGTTTTTT
TRBJ2-1	18	NA	TRBV5-1	TRBD2	CASSLGQRGVFSKNEQFF	TGCGCCAGCAGCTTGGGCCAGCGGGGGGTTTTCTCGAAAAATGAGCAGTTCTTC
TRBJ1-4	17	NA	TRBV4-1	TRBD1	CASSQGRLGGEGEKLFF	TGCGCCAGCAGCCAAGGCCGTCTAGGGGGCGAGGGTGAAAAACTGTTTTTT
TRBJ2-3	16	NA	TRBV2	TRBD2	CASSDGTSGRTDTQYF	TGTGCCAGCAGTGACGGGACTAGCGGTCGCACAGATACGCAGTATTTT
TRBJ1-2	17	NA	TRBV7-2	NA	CASSLGGMWAGDYGYTF	TGTGCCAGCAGCTTAGGGGGGATGTGGGCAGGGGACTATGGCTACACCTTC
TRBJ2-1	14	NA	TRBV30	TRBD2	CAWSYSGGGNEQFF	TGTGCCTGGAGTTATAGCGGGGGGGGCAATGAGCAGTTCTTC
TRBJ1-2	14	once	TRBV28	TRBD1	CASGQGGANYGYTF	TGTGCCAGTGGACAGGGTGGAGCAAACTATGGCTACACCTTC
TRBJ2-7	14	once	TRBV7-3	TRBD2	CVSSRTSGINEQYF	TGTGTCAGCAGCAGGACTAGCGGGATAAACGAGCAGTACTTC
TRBJ2-3	16	NA	TRBV7-9	TRBD2	CASSFGVAGYTDTQYF	TGTGCCAGCAGCTTCGGAGTAGCGGGATACACAGATACGCAGTATTTT
TRBJ2-7	13	few	TRBV13	NA	CASSAQAGYEQYF	TGTGCCAGCAGCGCCCAGGCAGGCTACGAGCAGTACTTC
TRBJ2-7	11	NA	TRBV6-5	NA	CASQQGDEQYF	TGTGCCTCCCAACAGGGAGACGAGCAGTACTTC
TRBJ1-4	14	NA	TRBV3-1/TRBV3-2	NA	CASAAPGRGLKLFF	TGTGCCAGCGCCGCACCGGGGAGAGGATTAAAACTGTTTTTT
TRBJ2-7	15	NA	TRBV29-1	NA	CSALEAGGRFHEQYF	TGCAGCGCCCTAGAGGCAGGTGGGAGATTCCACGAGCAGTACTTC
TRBJ1-2	15	few	TRBV19	TRBD1	CASSRGQLSNYGYTF	TGTGCCAGTAGCCGGGGACAGCTTTCTAACTATGGCTACACCTTC
TRBJ2-5	19	once	TRBV7-9	TRBD2	CASSLYVGLAGGPGETQYF	TGTGCCAGCAGCTTGTATGTGGGACTAGCGGGAGGGCCCGGGGAGACCCAGTACTTC
TRBJ1-4	15	NA	TRBV7-9	NA	CASSLAFGPLLKLFF	TGTGCCAGCAGCTTAGCTTTTGGGCCCCTGTTAAAACTGTTTTTT
TRBJ2-2	14	NA	TRBV7-2	NA	CASSLNYGLGELFF	TGTGCCAGCAGCTTAAACTATGGCCTCGGGGAGCTGTTTTTT
TRBJ2-2	15	NA	TRBV4-1	NA	CASSHGTGYDGELFF	TGCGCCAGCAGCCATGGAACAGGGTATGACGGGGAGCTGTTTTTT
TRBJ1-1	13	NA	TRBV30	NA	CAWSVDRSTETFF	TGTGCCTGGAGTGTGGACAGAAGCACTGAAACTTTCTTT
TRBJ2-7	11	NA	TRBV7-9	NA	CASSLGAEQYF	TGTGCCAGCAGCTTAGGGGCCGAGCAGTACTTC
TRBJ1-5	13	few	TRBV28	NA	CASIPGPKEPQHF	TGTGCCAGCATCCCGGGTCCAAAGGAGCCCCAGCATTTT
TRBJ1-1	13	NA	TRBV19	NA	CASRPGARTEAFF	TGTGCCAGTAGGCCAGGGGCTAGGACTGAAGCTTTCTTT
TRBJ2-3	15	NA	TRBV9	NA	CASSVGGLGTDTQYF	TGTGCCAGCAGCGTAGGGGGACTGGGCACAGATACGCAGTATTTT
TRBJ2-1	15	once	TRBV6-4	TRBD2	CATGQGLAGGNEQFF	TGTGCCACCGGACAGGGACTAGCGGGAGGAAATGAGCAGTTCTTC
TRBJ1-1	14	NA	TRBV11-2	NA	CASSLAGKNTEAFF	TGTGCCAGCAGCTTAGCGGGGAAGAACACTGAAGCTTTCTTT
TRBJ2-6	16	once	TRBV19	NA	CASRAQGSSGANVLTF	TGTGCCAGTAGAGCTCAGGGGAGCTCTGGGGCCAACGTCCTGACTTTC
TRBJ2-2	14	once	TRBV7-2	NA	CASSLVPGAGELFF	TGTGCCAGCAGCTTAGTACCCGGGGCCGGGGAGCTGTTTTTT
TRBJ1-5	13	NA	TRBV12-3/TRBV12-4	NA	CASSPHGEQPQHF	TGTGCCAGCAGTCCCCACGGAGAACAGCCCCAGCATTTT
TRBJ2-3	14	NA	TRBV7-3	NA	CASSLLGDTDTQYF	TGTGCCAGCAGCTTACTAGGGGACACAGATACGCAGTATTTT
TRBJ1-6	15	NA	TRBV30	NA	CAWTTARGGHSPLHF	TGTGCCTGGACTACCGCCCGGGGTGGCCATTCACCCCTCCACTTT
TRBJ2-2	15	NA	TRBV29-1	TRBD2	CSVALLLAGSGELFF	TGCAGCGTAGCCCTGTTGCTAGCGGGATCCGGGGAGCTGTTTTTT
TRBJ1-1	13	NA	TRBV30	NA	CAWSGTVNTEAFF	TGTGCCTGGAGTGGGACAGTGAACACTGAAGCTTTCTTT
TRBJ2-7	15	many	TRBV7-9	TRBD1	CASSFTQGTPYEQYF	TGTGCCAGCAGCTTTACACAGGGGACCCCATACGAGCAGTACTTC
TRBJ2-1	18	NA	TRBV19	TRBD2	CASRPVAGGISLGNEQFF	TGTGCCAGTAGGCCCGTAGCGGGGGGGATAAGTTTAGGCAATGAGCAGTTCTTC
TRBJ2-1	13	NA	TRBV30	NA	CAWSPSGPNEQFF	TGTGCCTGGAGTCCCAGCGGCCCCAATGAGCAGTTCTTC
TRBJ2-3	15	NA	TRBV4-3	NA	CASSQDQGTADTQYF	TGCGCCAGCAGCCAAGACCAGGGTACCGCAGATACGCAGTATTTT
TRBJ1-1	14	NA	TRBV6-2/TRBV6-3	NA	CASSPSTGNTEAFF	TGTGCCAGCAGCCCTTCGACAGGGAACACTGAAGCTTTCTTT
TRBJ2-5	15	NA	TRBV5-8	TRBD1	CASSLVSGGRETQYF	TGTGCCAGCAGCTTGGTTTCAGGGGGCCGAGAGACCCAGTACTTC
TRBJ2-3	15	once	TRBV5-1	TRBD2	CASSGGTIGTDTQYF	TGCGCCAGCAGCGGGGGGACTATCGGCACAGATACGCAGTATTTT
TRBJ2-2	13	NA	TRBV7-2	NA	CASTRQIAGELFF	TGTGCCAGCACCCGACAGATCGCCGGGGAGCTGTTTTTT
TRBJ2-7	14	NA	TRBV9	TRBD2	CASSVRTSGYEQYF	TGTGCCAGCAGCGTTAGGACTAGCGGTTACGAGCAGTACTTC
TRBJ1-2	14	NA	TRBV19	TRBD1	CASTKTGSDYGYTF	TGTGCCAGTACAAAGACAGGGAGCGACTATGGCTACACCTTC
TRBJ1-4	16	NA	TRBV6-1	NA	CASSEALQATNEKLFF	TGTGCCAGCAGTGAAGCGCTGCAGGCAACTAATGAAAAACTGTTTTTT